The 10 T cell receptor beta chains below come from one sample, sequenced in a study of blood T cell repertoires in COVID-19. TCRdb's table, derived via immunoSEQ multiplex PCR, lists solely in-frame clones and lacks some. The profile shows 110,000 or so clones, around nine tenths of them singletons. Sequenced material: peripheral blood. The source of these receptors is a human donor with acute or convalescent COVID-19. The donor label of this sample is uncertain.

J is TRBJ2-3 and V is TRBV3-1 (or the pseudogene TRBV3-2); possible D gene TRBD2, 6 bases. The CDR3 runs to 20 residues. V dropped 1 base and J dropped 3 bases, with 26 bases sitting between them. CDR1 and CDR2 (germline): LGHDT, YNNKEL (reference sequence). The CDR3 loop reads CASSQVLAAGLEGATDTQYF. DNA of the CDR3: TGTGCCAGCAGCCAAGTCTTAGCGGCGGGTCTTGAGGGAGCGACAGATACGCAGTATTTT.

This rearrangement joins TRBV28 to TRBJ2-5, with 12 bases aligning to TRBD2. The junction had 4 bases not matched to a gene; V was cut back by 4 bases and J by 4 bases. Germline CDR1 MDHEN, CDR2 SYDVKM. This CDR3 is 15 amino acids long. The CDR3 spells CASSSTSGSLETQYF. The CDR3, as DNA: TGTGCCAGCAGTTCGACTAGCGGGAGCCTAGAGACCCAGTACTTC.

This clone was seen only once. The chain joins TRBV7-9 to TRBJ2-7, with TRBD1 as a possible D gene (5 bases). V lost 4 bases, J lost 4 bases, and 17 bases lay in between. The CDR3 is made up of 15 amino acids. Germline V gene sequence: CDR1 SEHNR, CDR2 FQNEAQ (reference sequence). In DNA form, the CDR3 reads TGTGCCAGCAGCTCAACCCGCGGACACACATACGAGCAGTACTTC. It specifies CASSSTRGHTYEQYF.

V is TRBV10-3 and J is TRBJ2-2; 12 nucleotides agree with TRBD2. V lost 4 bases to trimming and J lost 6 bases; unmatched junction nucleotides: 15. This CDR3 is 19 amino acids long. Germline CDR1 reads ENHRY; CDR2 reads SYGVKD. The CDR3 DNA follows: TGTGCCATCAGTGGTGCCGGGACTAGCGGGTGGGGAAGCCCCGGGGAGCTGTTTTTT. Encoded protein: CAISGAGTSGWGSPGELFF.

The chain combines TRBV28 with TRBJ1-5; the D gene is possibly TRBD1 (5 bases). Germline V gives CDR1 MDHEN, CDR2 SYDVKM. The CDR3 length is 15 residues. Trimming cost V 3 bases and J 4 bases, with 13 bases left between them. Here the CDR3 reads CASSFSGAENQPQHF. CDR3 DNA sequence: TGTGCCAGCAGTTTTAGCGGGGCAGAGAATCAGCCCCAGCATTTT.

This chain joins TRBV28 and TRBJ2-5; 10 bases align to TRBD2. The CDR3 length is 15 residues. From germline, CDR1 is MDHEN and CDR2 SYDVKM. V lost 5 bases, J lost 14 bases, and 17 bases stayed unmatched. As DNA, the CDR3 is TGTGCCAGCAGTCTAACCGCGAGCGGGAGGGCCCCTCGCTACTTC. Translating it yields CASSLTASGRAPRYF.

This clone was seen only once. The chain's CDR3 is CSVVSRETQYF. The CDR3 region has the DNA TGCAGCGTTGTATCGCGAGAGACCCAGTACTTC. The chain carries TRBV29-1 and TRBJ2-5; D not certain. The CDR3 runs to 11 residues. V dropped 4 bases and J dropped 4 bases, with 7 bases sitting between them. Germline CDR1 reads SQVTM; CDR2 reads ANQGSEA.

CDR3 coding DNA: TGTGCCAGTAGTATGACTAGCGGGGAGTACAATGAGCAGTTCTTC. Translation gives CASSMTSGEYNEQFF. V and J are TRBV19 and TRBJ2-1; the match to TRBD2 covers 11 bases. The junction had 2 bases not matched to a gene; V was cut back by 3 bases and J by 4 bases. Germline assignment: CDR1 LNHDA and CDR2 SQIVND (reference sequence). The CDR3 length is 15 residues. The complete variable domain, with remaining parts taken from reference TRBV19 and TRBJ2-1, reads DGGITQSPKYLFRKEGQNVTLSCEQNLNHDAMYWYRQDPGQGLRLIYYSQIVNDFQKGDIAEGYSVSREKKESFPLTVTSAQKNPTAFYLCASSMTSGEYNEQFFGPGTRLTVL.

This clone has a single count. This sequence joins TRBV9 and TRBJ2-7; TRBD1 aligns across 9 bases. CDR1 and CDR2 (germline): SGDLS, YYNGEE. The CDR3 runs to 14 residues. J lost 3 bases, V lost 4 bases, and 5 bases had no gene match. The DNA of the CDR3 is TGTGCCAGCAGCCCGGGACAGGGAGACTACGAGCAGTACTTC. This sequence encodes CASSPGQGDYEQYF.

The chain links TRBV27 to TRBJ2-3, with TRBD2 matching 7 bases. The germline gives CDR1 MNHEY, CDR2 SMNVEV (reference sequence). The CDR3 is 15 residues long. J was trimmed by 2 bases and V by 7 bases; bases with no gene match: 9. The DNA of the CDR3 is TGTGCCAGCAATTCCGCGGGGGACCACACAGATACGCAGTATTTT. Amino acids: CASNSAGDHTDTQYF.